This record concerns one T cell receptor beta chain sequence. The antigen remains undetermined. The sample is drawn from a study of T cell responses to AZD1222 COVID-19 vaccine. On the study more broadly: Doses given second, at about 4 or about 12 weeks, were pooled. Study findings and constraints: Only a handful of AZD1222 recipients, six or seven in all, had baseline seropositivity. Repertoires were obtained solely post-peak T cell response. The donor group comprised mostly white British people and more females; the analysis possibly underestimated clonal diversity.

Per the germline V gene, CDR1 is KGHSH and CDR2 is LQKENI. With 3 bases removed from V and 4 bases from J, the gap between germline ends came to 9 bases. The CDR3 has 13 amino acids. Using immunoSEQ multiplex PCR, the repertoire was profiled, and TCRdb retains in-frame clones only, with some absent. Here the sample spans under 150,000 clones, roughly 93% being singletons. This chain joins TRBV18 and TRBJ2-5; tentatively, D is TRBD2 (5 bases). The TCR sequence derives from an adult in good health. Sequenced material: peripheral blood, taken on day 0 of AZD1222 vaccination. CDR3 bases: TGTGCCAGCTCACCGGTAGGAGGAGAGACCCAGTACTTC. It specifies CASSPVGGETQYF. The whole variable domain, filled in from reference TRBV18 and TRBJ2-5, reads NAGVMQNPRHLVRRRGQEARLRCSPMKGHSHVYWYRQLPEEGLKFMVYLQKENIIDESGMPKERFSAEFPKEGPSILRIQQVVRGDSAAYFCASSPVGGETQYFGPGTRLLVL.